This TCR beta chain is from a study of cytomegalovirus exposure and HLA in healthy donors. The PCR made use of 60 Vbeta and 13 Jbeta primers. Produced via immunoSEQ multiplex PCR; TCRdb's table is partial and in-frame only. Among roughly 200,000 clones listed, around 81% were seen once. Germline V gives CDR1 GTSNPN, CDR2 SVGIG (reference sequence). The J segment lost 11 bases and the V segment lost 4 bases, leaving 7 bases of the junction unmatched. This CDR3 comprises 11 residues. The source material was PBMCs. The receptor was isolated from a man aged 40-50 years in good health and CMV-seronegative. The J gene is TRBJ2-5, the V gene TRBV30, with 7 bases matching TRBD2. CDR3 bases: TGTGCCTGGAAAACGGGGAGGGAGCAGTACTTC. Protein product: CAWKTGREQYF.